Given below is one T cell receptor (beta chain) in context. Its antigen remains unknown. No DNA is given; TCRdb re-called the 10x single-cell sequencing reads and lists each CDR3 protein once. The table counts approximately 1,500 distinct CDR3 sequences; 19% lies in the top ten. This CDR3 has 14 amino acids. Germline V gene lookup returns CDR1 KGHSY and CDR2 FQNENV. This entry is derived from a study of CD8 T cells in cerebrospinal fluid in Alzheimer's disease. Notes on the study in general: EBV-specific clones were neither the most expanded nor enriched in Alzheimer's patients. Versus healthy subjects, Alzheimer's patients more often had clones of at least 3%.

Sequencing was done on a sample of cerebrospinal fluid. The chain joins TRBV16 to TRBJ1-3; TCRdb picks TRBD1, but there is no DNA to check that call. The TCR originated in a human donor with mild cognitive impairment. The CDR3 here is CASGRQVSGNTIYF.